This T cell receptor (beta chain) appears in the sequencing data of a study of monozygotic twins with inflammatory bowel disease. Reprocessing the 5' RACE reads, TCRdb reports a single entry for every CDR3 protein and omits DNA. This listing includes roughly 150,000 distinct CDR3 sequences. CDR1 SGHRS and CDR2 YFSETQ come from the germline V gene. This CDR3 is 17 amino acids long. This TCR came from a human donor with ulcerative colitis or Crohn's disease, or a healthy co-twin of an affected twin (not recorded which). Sequencing used blood. The chain couples TRBV5-1 to TRBJ2-1; as DNA is missing, the TRBD1 call by TCRdb cannot be tested. CDR3 protein: CASSLSPRDLFNNEQFF.